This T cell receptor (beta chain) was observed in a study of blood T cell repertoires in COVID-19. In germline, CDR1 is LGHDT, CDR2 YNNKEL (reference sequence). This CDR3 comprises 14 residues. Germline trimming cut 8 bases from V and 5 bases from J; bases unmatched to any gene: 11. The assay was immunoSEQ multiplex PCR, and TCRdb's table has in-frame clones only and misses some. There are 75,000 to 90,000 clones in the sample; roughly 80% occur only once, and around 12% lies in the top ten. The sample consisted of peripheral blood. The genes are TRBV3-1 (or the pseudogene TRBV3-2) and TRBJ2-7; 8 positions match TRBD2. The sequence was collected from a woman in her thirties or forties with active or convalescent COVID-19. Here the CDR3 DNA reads TGTGCCAGCGTGAAGGCGGGGGGCAGCGACGAGCAGTACTTC. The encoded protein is CASVKAGGSDEQYF.